The clone carrying this T cell receptor (beta chain) was detected ten times or more. The data belong to a study of identical twins. The CDR3 loop spans 14 amino acids. Trimming shortened V by 1 base and J by 11 bases, and 15 bases separated the two germline ends. One entry per CDR3 protein, called by TCRdb with MiXCR from the 5' RACE reads. The sample includes 460,000 or so distinct CDR3 sequences, approximately 15% of them seen just once. These sequences were also reported in another study, on yellow fever vaccine responses in identical twins.

This receptor was identified in a woman aged 18-29 years in good health. The chain employs TRBV12-3 or TRBV12-4 and TRBJ1-5; D not resolved. The sequenced sample was CD4+ T cells sorted from blood. The CDR3 region is CASSLGSQTGSQHF. The CDR3 DNA reads TGTGCCAGCAGTTTAGGGAGTCAGACGGGTTCCCAGCATTTT.